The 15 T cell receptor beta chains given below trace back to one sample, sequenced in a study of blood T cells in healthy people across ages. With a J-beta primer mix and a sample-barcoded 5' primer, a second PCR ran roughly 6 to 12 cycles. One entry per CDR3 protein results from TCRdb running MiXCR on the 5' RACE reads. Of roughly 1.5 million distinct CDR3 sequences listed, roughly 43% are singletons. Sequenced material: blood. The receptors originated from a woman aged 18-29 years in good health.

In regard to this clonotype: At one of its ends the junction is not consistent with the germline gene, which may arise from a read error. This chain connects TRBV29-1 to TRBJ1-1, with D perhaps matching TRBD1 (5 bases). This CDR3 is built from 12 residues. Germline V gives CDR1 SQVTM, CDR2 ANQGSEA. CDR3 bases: TGCAGCGTTGCCTGGGGGAACAGTGAAGCTTTCTTT. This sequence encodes CSVAWGNSEAFF.

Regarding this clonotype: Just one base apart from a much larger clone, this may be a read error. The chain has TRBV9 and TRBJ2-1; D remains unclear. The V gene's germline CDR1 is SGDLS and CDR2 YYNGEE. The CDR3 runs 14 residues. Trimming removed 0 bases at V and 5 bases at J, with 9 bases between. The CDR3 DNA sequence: TGTGCCAGCAGCGTAGACAGCGCCAACAATGAGCAGTTCTTC. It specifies CASSVDSANNEQFF.

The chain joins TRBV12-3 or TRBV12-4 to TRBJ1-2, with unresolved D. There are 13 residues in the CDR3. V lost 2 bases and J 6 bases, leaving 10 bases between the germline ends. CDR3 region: CASSLRETDGYTF. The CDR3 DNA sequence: TGTGCCAGCAGTTTAAGGGAGACGGATGGCTACACCTTC.

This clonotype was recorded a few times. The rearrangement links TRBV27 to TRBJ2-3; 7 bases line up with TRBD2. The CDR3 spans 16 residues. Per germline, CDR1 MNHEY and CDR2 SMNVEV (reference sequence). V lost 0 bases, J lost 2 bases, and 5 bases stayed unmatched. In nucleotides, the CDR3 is TGTGCCAGCAGTTTATCGGCTAGCGGATCCACAGATACGCAGTATTTT. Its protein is CASSLSASGSTDTQYF.

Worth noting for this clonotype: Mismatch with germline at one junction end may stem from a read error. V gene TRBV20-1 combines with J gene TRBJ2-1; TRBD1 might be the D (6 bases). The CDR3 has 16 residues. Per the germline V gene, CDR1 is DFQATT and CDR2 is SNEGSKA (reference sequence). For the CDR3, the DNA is TGCAGTGTTAGATCAACCCGGGACACTGCCTACAATGAGCAGTTCTTC. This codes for CSVRSTRDTAYNEQFF.

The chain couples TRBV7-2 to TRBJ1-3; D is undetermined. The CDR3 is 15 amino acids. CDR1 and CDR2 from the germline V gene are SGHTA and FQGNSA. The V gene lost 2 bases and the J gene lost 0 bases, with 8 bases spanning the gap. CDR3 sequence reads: CASSLTANSGNTIYF. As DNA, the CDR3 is TGTGCCAGCAGCTTAACAGCGAACTCTGGAAACACCATATATTTT.

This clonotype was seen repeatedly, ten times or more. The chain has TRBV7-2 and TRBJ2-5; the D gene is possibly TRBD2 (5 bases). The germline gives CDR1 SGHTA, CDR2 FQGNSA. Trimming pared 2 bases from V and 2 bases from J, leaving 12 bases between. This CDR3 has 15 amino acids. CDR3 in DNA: TGTGCCAGCAGCTTATTTGGGGAGCGACAAGAGACCCAGTACTTC. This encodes CASSLFGERQETQYF.

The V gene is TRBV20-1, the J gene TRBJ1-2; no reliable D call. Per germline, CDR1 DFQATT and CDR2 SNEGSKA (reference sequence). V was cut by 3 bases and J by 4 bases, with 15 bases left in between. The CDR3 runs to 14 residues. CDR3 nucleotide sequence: TGCAGTGCTAGCCCCAGTTCGACGGGCTATGGCTACACCTTC. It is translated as CSASPSSTGYGYTF.

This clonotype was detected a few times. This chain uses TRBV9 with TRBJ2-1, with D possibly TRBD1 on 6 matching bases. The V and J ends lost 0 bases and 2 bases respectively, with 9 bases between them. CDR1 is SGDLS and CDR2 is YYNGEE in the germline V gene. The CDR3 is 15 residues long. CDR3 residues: CASSVVGTPYNEQFF. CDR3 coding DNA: TGTGCCAGCAGCGTAGTCGGGACACCCTACAATGAGCAGTTCTTC.

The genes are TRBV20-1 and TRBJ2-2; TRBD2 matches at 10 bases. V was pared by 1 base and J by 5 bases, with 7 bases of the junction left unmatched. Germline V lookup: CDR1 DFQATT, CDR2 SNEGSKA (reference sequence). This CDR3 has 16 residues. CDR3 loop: CSARGLAGDITGELFF. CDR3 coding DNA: TGCAGTGCTAGAGGGCTAGCGGGAGATATAACCGGGGAGCTGTTTTTT.

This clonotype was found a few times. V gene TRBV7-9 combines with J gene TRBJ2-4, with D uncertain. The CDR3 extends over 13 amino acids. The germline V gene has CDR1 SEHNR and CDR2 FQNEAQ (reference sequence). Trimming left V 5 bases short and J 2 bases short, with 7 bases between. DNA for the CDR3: TGTGCCAGCAGCCCCGGTTCCAAAAACATTCAGTACTTC. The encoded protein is CASSPGSKNIQYF.

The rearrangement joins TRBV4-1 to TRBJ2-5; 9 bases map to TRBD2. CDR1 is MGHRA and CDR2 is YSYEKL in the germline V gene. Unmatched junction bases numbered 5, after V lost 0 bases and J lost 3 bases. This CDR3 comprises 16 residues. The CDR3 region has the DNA TGCGCCAGCAGCCAAGAATCGCCTAGCGGGAAAGAGACCCAGTACTTC. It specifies CASSQESPSGKETQYF.

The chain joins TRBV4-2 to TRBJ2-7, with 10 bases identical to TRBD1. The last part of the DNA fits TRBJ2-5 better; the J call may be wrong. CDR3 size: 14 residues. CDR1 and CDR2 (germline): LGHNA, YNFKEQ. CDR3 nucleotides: TGTGCCAGCAGCCCAGTGGACAGGGGGGAGACCCAGTACTTC. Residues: CASSPVDRGETQYF.

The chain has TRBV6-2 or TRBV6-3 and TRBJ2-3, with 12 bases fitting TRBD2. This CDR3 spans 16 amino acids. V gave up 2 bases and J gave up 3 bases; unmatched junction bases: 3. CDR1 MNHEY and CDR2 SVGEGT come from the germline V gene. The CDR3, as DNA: TGTGCCAGCAGTTACCGGCTAGCGGGAGGGACAGATACGCAGTATTTT. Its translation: CASSYRLAGGTDTQYF.

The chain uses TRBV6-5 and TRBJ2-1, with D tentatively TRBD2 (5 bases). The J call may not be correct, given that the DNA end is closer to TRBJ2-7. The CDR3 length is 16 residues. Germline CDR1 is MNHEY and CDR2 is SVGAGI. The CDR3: CASSSISGSSYNEQYF. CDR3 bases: TGTGCCAGCAGTTCCATTAGTGGGAGCTCCTACAATGAGCAGTACTTC.